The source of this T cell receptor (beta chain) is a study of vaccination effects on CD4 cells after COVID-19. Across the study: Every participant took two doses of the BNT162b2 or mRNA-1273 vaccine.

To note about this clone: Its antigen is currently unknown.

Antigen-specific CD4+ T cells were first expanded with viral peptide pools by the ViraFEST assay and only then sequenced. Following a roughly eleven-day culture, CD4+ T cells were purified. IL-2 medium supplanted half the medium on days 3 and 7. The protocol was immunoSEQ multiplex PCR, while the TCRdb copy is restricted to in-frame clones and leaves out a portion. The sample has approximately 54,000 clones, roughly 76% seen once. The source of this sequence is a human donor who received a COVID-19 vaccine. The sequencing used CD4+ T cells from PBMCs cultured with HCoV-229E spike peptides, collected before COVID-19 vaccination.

CDR3 residues: CASSQGQGSNYGYTF. In DNA, the CDR3 is TGCGCCAGCAGCCAAGGACAGGGGAGTAACTATGGCTACACCTTC. The chain carries TRBV4-1 and TRBJ1-2; 8 nucleotides match TRBD1. The CDR3 has 15 amino acids. Looked up from germline, CDR1 is MGHRA and CDR2 is YSYEKL. Trimming took 1 base from V and 1 from J; bases not matched to a gene: 2.